This T cell receptor (beta chain) was sequenced for a study of shared clonotypes between healthy human individuals (dated by TCRdb to between 2020 and 2021). Background on the whole study: The cohort included three men and two women between 18 and 49 years of age. For each donor, three plates each were used for CD4 naive and CD4 memory, two plates were used for CD8 naive, and one plate was used for CD8 memory. To estimate repertoire size and how much clonotype sharing occurs between individuals, the study deeply sequenced the blood TCR repertoires of about five healthy adults. Different laboratories and diverse techniques were used to prepare libraries and sequence TCR repertoires, to increase sequencing depth and limit assay-specific biases. Per donor, leukapheresis produced somewhere between about 0.8 and 9 billion PBMCs.

V drops 5 bases and J drops 7 bases, leaving 26 bases in between. The CDR3 runs 17 amino acids, cysteine and phenylalanine included. Here the CDR3 DNA is all that survives: 51 bases in frame from base 1. The CDR1 and CDR2 encoded by the germline V gene are MDHEN and SYDVKM. Summary of the overall study and its limitations: Based on pairwise subsampling, the degree of clonotype sharing among donors was expected to be affected by sequencing depth. Sampling was restricted to blood, and TCR repertoires in tissue are likely to differ from TCR repertoires in blood. Compared with non-shared clonotypes, clonotypes shared by all four sorted-subset donors had higher generation probabilities. Naive subsets generally had larger estimated clonotype richness than memory subsets. The genetic and exposure-history diversity represented was limited by the small number of donors. Incomplete sequencing was indicated by rarefaction of sorted-subset datasets, despite the large sequencing depth. When a few donors were compared, the shared fraction of clonotypes was roughly 5% for naive CD4, approximately 3.5% for naive CD8, more than 2% for memory CD4, and less than 0.45% for memory CD8.

The donors were healthy, HIV-negative adults who had no recently reported acute infections or vaccinations. Every donor was a Caucasian adult residing in Nashville, Tennessee, USA. CD4+ T cells were enriched through magnetic negative selection, after which naive cells were positively selected on CD45RA and the remaining negative fraction served as the memory subset. Blood was obtained by leukapheresis, after which PBMCs were separated by Ficoll-Histopaque density gradient centrifugation and cryopreserved in liquid nitrogen vapor phase. Analytical flow cytometry was used to check the purity and quantity of each magnetically sorted T cell population. Genomic DNA was isolated from each sorted fraction and quantified by UV absorbance on a Nanodrop 2000c. Notes on this clone: No antigen is known for it. Base qualities are not provided; no much larger clone lies one nucleotide away.

Using the deep immunoSEQ assay, TCR CDR3 regions were amplified from genomic DNA by multiplex PCR. For each cell subset, the extracted genomic DNA was distributed evenly across all wells of several immunoSEQ 96-well plates, and each plate served as one replicate. Each replicate PCR for sorted subsets received about 0.2 ug genomic DNA, equal to roughly 30,000 T cell genomes. Purified libraries were measured with a Qubit 3.0 fluorometer, size-checked on a Bioanalyzer 2100, and measured again with the KAPA Library Quantification kit. Every immunoSEQ 96-well plate was sequenced on a dedicated single-read 150-cycle Illumina NextSeq 550 flow cell. The paper's data handling went like this. The immunoSEQ output contained only junctional sequences without quality scores, so filtering could not match that applied to full-length reads. Sequences were annotated with PyIR, a Python wrapper for IgBLAST v1.9, and V/J genes and CDR3 were assigned using IMGT germline references. Any read was removed if the V/J assignment was weak (E-value above 1e-6), the CDR3 was missing, or the read contained stop codons, out-of-frame junctions, or ambiguous translated residues. V3J clonotypes were defined as sequences sharing the same inferred V gene, J gene, and CDR3 amino acid sequence. The percentage overlap between two repertoires was calculated by dividing the number of shared unique clonotypes by the size of the smaller repertoire. Repertoire richness was assessed with RTK rarefaction, the Chao1 estimator, and Recon v2.1 estimates of unobserved clonotypes. Generation probabilities were computed with OLGA for all TCRbeta clonotypes obtained by the gDNA method from several donors. Here the immuneACCESS table is served through TCRdb, limited to in-frame sequences with V and J called. Missing clones are a known gap in these copies; in checked studies unresolved V genes cover under half, and the rest lacks a known reason. V and J calls and clone size come straight from that table; D and trimming were deduced from the DNA. Within this sample are some 1,400,000 clones, with over 95% of them counted one time only. Of the sample, 0.95% to 1.5% is held by the ten largest clones.

The sequenced sample was naive CD4+ T cells sorted from blood. This sample's cell subset or site label indicates: CD45RA+ positively selected. The receptor was isolated from a man between 25 and 39 years old in good health. The chain links TRBV28 with TRBJ2-5; the D gene assignment is perhaps TRBD1 or TRBD2, with each matching 6 bases. The CDR3 has the sequence CASSTPSGQRGRMTQYF. At the DNA level, the sequence is TGTGCCAGCAGTACCCCTTCAGGACAGCGTGGGAGGATGACCCAGTACTTC.